This T cell receptor (beta chain) was captured in a study of PD-1 blockade in classical Hodgkin lymphoma. Study results and caveats: Before treatment, complete responders showed about the same diversity as newly diagnosed patients. Diversity in CD4+ TCRs, unlike that measured in CD8+ TCRs, had risen significantly by C4D1.

A word on this clone: Its antigen is not identified.

The V and J ends lost 0 bases and 1 base respectively, with 6 bases between them. Germline lookup yields CDR1 GTSNPN and CDR2 SVGIG (reference sequence). The CDR3 covers 13 residues. Using immunoSEQ multiplex PCR, the repertoire was profiled, and TCRdb retains in-frame clones only, with some absent. The top ten clones hold roughly 19% of a sample with more than 95,000 clones, 89% of them seen once. Time point noted: cycle 4 day 1 (C4D1), after 6 weeks of nivolumab. All the patients suffered relapse after autologous stem cell transplantation, and brentuximab vedotin exposure differed. This sequence was found in a human donor with classical Hodgkin lymphoma. Sequencing used peripheral blood mononuclear cells (PBMCs), obtained before the fourth cycle of nivolumab. This sequence joins TRBV30 and TRBJ1-1; D unresolved. The CDR3 DNA sequence: TGTGCCTGGAGTGTACGGAGGAACACTGAAGCTTTCTTT. Translation: CAWSVRRNTEAFF.